Shown below are 16 T cell receptor beta chains from a single sample sequenced in a study of blood T cell repertoires in COVID-19. Profiling relied on immunoSEQ multiplex PCR, and the TCRdb table lists in-frame clones only, not all of them. This sample has fewer than 650,000 clones, with less than 90% found just once. Sequenced: peripheral blood. These TCRs come from a woman in her 50s with COVID-19, enrolled during active disease.

CDR3 residues: CASSVEGSSYNSPLHF. Here the CDR3 DNA reads TGTGCCAGCAGCGTAGAAGGGAGCTCCTATAATTCACCCCTCCACTTT. J is TRBJ1-6 and V is TRBV9; no clear D. This CDR3 is built from 16 residues. CDR1 is SGDLS and CDR2 is YYNGEE in the germline V gene. V was pared by 0 bases and J by 0 bases, with 7 bases between.

J is TRBJ2-1 and V is TRBV11-2; D may be TRBD2 (6 bases). Germline CDR1 reads SGHAT; CDR2 reads FQNNGV. The CDR3 consists of 14 residues. Trimming pared 4 bases from V and 4 bases from J, leaving 11 bases between. The CDR3: CASSSVGGYNEQFF. CDR3 DNA sequence: TGTGCCAGCAGCTCGGTCGGGGGTTACAATGAGCAGTTCTTC.

This clone was seen only a few times. The chain uses TRBV5-4 and TRBJ1-2; D is unresolved. V was cut by 2 bases and J by 1 base, with 9 bases left in between. The CDR3 is made up of 14 amino acids. The germline V gene has CDR1 SGHNT and CDR2 YYREEE (reference sequence). The CDR3: CASSFSAGNYGYTF. CDR3 bases: TGTGCCAGCAGCTTCAGCGCCGGTAACTATGGCTACACCTTC.

This clone was counted only a few times. The V call is TRBV6-2 or TRBV6-3, the J call TRBJ2-7; D unresolved. The CDR3 is 16 residues long. Trimming took off 0 bases at V and 4 bases at J, with 16 bases between the two ends. CDR1 is MNHEY and CDR2 is SVGEGT in the germline V gene. CDR3 DNA sequence: TGTGCCAGCAGTTACTCGAATCTCGAGTTTTGGTACGAGCAGTACTTC. It is translated as CASSYSNLEFWYEQYF.

The CDR3 loop is CASSPGGRTGELFF. The DNA for the CDR3 is TGTGCCAGCTCACCTGGCGGGCGCACCGGGGAGCTGTTTTTT. The chain recombines TRBV18 with TRBJ2-2; D might be TRBD2 (5 bases). The V and J ends lost 3 bases and 4 bases respectively, with 9 bases between them. Per the germline V gene, CDR1 is KGHSH and CDR2 is LQKENI. The CDR3 is 14 amino acids.

This clone came up once. The V call is TRBV24-1, the J call TRBJ2-3, with a tentative D call TRBD1 (6 bases). This CDR3 is built from 13 residues. Germline V gives CDR1 KGHDR, CDR2 SFDVKD. V lost 9 bases and J 4 bases, leaving 13 bases between the germline ends. The CDR3 sequence is CATEPGASDTQYF. CDR3 in DNA: TGTGCCACCGAACCAGGGGCATCAGATACGCAGTATTTT.

There are a few counts of this clone. This chain connects TRBV5-6 to TRBJ1-1; D gene uncertain. Per germline, CDR1 SGHDT and CDR2 YYEEEE. This CDR3 has 12 amino acids. Trimming took off 0 bases at V and 11 bases at J, with 11 bases between the two ends. For the CDR3, the DNA is TGTGCCAGCAGCTTGGGGCTAAGGGAGGCTTTCTTT. Protein: CASSLGLREAFF.

V is TRBV15 and J is TRBJ2-5; D remains ambiguous. This CDR3 contains 11 residues. The germline V and J ends were trimmed by 3 bases and 4 bases, with 3 bases remaining between them. The germline CDR1 and CDR2 sequences are LNHNV and YYDKDF (reference sequence). The CDR3 reads CATSRAETQYF. In DNA form, the CDR3 reads TGTGCCACCAGCAGGGCAGAGACCCAGTACTTC.

The rearrangement uses TRBV7-9 and TRBJ2-2, with TRBD2 matching 8 bases. V shed 5 bases and J 5 bases; nucleotides not matched to a gene: 7. The V gene's germline CDR1 is SEHNR and CDR2 FQNEAQ (reference sequence). CDR3 length: 15 residues. The CDR3 nucleotides read TGTGCCAGCAGCCCCAGCGGGGGCGGTACCGGGGAGCTGTTTTTT. Protein sequence: CASSPSGGGTGELFF.

This chain uses TRBV30 with TRBJ2-3; D unresolved. Germline CDR1 reads GTSNPN; CDR2 reads SVGIG (reference sequence). CDR3 length: 13 amino acids. V was pared by 3 bases and J by 2 bases, with 9 bases between. CDR3 loop: CAWRSRPTDTQYF. The CDR3 coding sequence is TGTGCCTGGAGATCTAGACCCACAGATACGCAGTATTTT.

This chain uses TRBV7-8 with TRBJ2-3; TRBD2 aligns across 8 bases. Germline V lookup: CDR1 SGHVS, CDR2 FQNEAQ. The CDR3 is 16 amino acids. The junction had 12 bases not matched to a gene; V was cut back by 6 bases and J by 4 bases. CDR3 in DNA: TGTGCCAGCAGGCGGGGGAACGGGGGGGGTGCAGATACGCAGTATTTT. Translation: CASRRGNGGGADTQYF.

V is TRBV6-5 and J is TRBJ1-2, with D possibly matching TRBD1 (5 bases). Germline CDR1 MNHEY, CDR2 SVGAGI. The CDR3 is 14 amino acids. With 4 bases removed from V and 6 bases from J, the gap between germline ends came to 15 bases. The CDR3 DNA is TGTGCCAGCAGTTGGGATTACAGGTCTAATGGCTACACCTTC. Translation: CASSWDYRSNGYTF.

The chain couples TRBV30 to TRBJ2-1; D is perhaps TRBD2 (7 bases). V gave up 4 bases and J gave up 8 bases, with 18 bases separating them. Looked up from germline, CDR1 is GTSNPN and CDR2 is SVGIG (reference sequence). The CDR3 is 14 amino acids. The CDR3 region has the DNA TGTGCCTGGAATGCGGGGGCCTCTTCCGATGAGCAGTTCTTC. It is translated as CAWNAGASSDEQFF.

In this sample, this clone turned up once. The gene calls are TRBV27 and TRBJ1-1; D gene unclear. Trimming pared 3 bases from V and 6 bases from J, leaving 14 bases between. CDR3 length equals 14 residues. Germline CDR1 reads MNHEY; CDR2 reads SMNVEV (reference sequence). The CDR3 DNA reads TGTGCCAGCAGTTTGGGCAGGTTTATCCCTGAAGCTTTCTTT. Amino acids: CASSLGRFIPEAFF.

The gene calls are TRBV4-1 and TRBJ1-6, with D perhaps matching TRBD1 (5 bases). With 1 base removed from V and 11 bases from J, the gap between germline ends came to 12 bases. The germline CDR1 and CDR2 sequences are MGHRA and YSYEKL. This CDR3 contains 14 residues. The CDR3 DNA follows: TGCGCCAGCAGCCAAGGGCAGGGCTGGACACCCCTCCACTTT. The encoded protein is CASSQGQGWTPLHF.

The chain uses TRBV2 and TRBJ2-1; the match to TRBD2 covers 9 bases. Unmatched junction bases numbered 7, after V lost 7 bases and J lost 3 bases. The CDR3 has 15 residues. Per germline, CDR1 SNHLY and CDR2 FYNNEI. CDR3: CASMVSGGNYNEQFF. DNA for the CDR3: TGTGCCAGCATGGTTAGCGGGGGAAACTACAATGAGCAGTTCTTC.